Presented here are 26 T cell receptor beta chains from one specimen sequenced in a study of blood T cells in healthy people across ages. A sample-barcoded 5' primer and a J-beta primer mix were used in a second PCR of roughly 7 to 11 cycles. TCRdb reprocessed the 5' RACE reads with MiXCR, giving one entry per CDR3 protein. This repertoire shows 1.5 million to 2 million distinct CDR3 sequences, about 30% found once; its top ten account for over 7%. Sequences were obtained from blood. The receptors stem from a woman aged 25 to 45 in good health.

In this sample, this clonotype turned up a few times. The V and J genes are TRBV7-2 and TRBJ2-7; 12 positions match TRBD2. CDR3 length: 18 amino acids. J gave up 7 bases and V 6 bases, and 19 bases lay outside the gene matches. The germline gives CDR1 SGHTA, CDR2 FQGNSA. CDR3: CASRKRLAGVGMGGEQYF. DNA for the CDR3: TGTGCCAGCAGAAAAAGACTAGCGGGGGTCGGTATGGGAGGGGAGCAGTACTTC.

This clonotype was observed a few times. This rearrangement joins TRBV18 to TRBJ1-2; a possible D gene is TRBD1 (5 bases). CDR1 is KGHSH, CDR2 LQKENI, per germline. Deletions cut 4 bases from V and 5 bases from J, with 17 bases between. The CDR3 sequence is 15 residues long. CDR3 coding DNA: TGTGCCAGCTCACTAGGGCCCCGGGGCGCATATGGCTACACCTTC. Its protein is CASSLGPRGAYGYTF. Full variable domain (missing parts from reference TRBV18 and TRBJ1-2): NAGVMQNPRHLVRRRGQEARLRCSPMKGHSHVYWYRQLPEEGLKFMVYLQKENIIDESGMPKERFSAEFPKEGPSILRIQQVVRGDSAAYFCASSLGPRGAYGYTFGSGTRLTVV.

As for this clonotype: The CDR3 end shows no conserved phenylalanine or tryptophan, and so a read error is likely. The DNA is omitted, as the CDR3 cannot be located on it reliably, and the CDR3 follows TCRdb's listing. V and J are TRBV6-1 and TRBJ2-7. CDR1 is MNHNS, CDR2 SASEGT, per germline. With termini counted, the CDR3 has 15 amino acids. The CDR3 region is CAGSFPTRSPTSSTS.

J is TRBJ1-6 and V is TRBV11-2; D call uncertain. CDR1 and CDR2 (germline): SGHAT, FQNNGV. Trimming pared 2 bases from V and 8 bases from J, leaving 19 bases between. This CDR3 has 17 amino acids. For the CDR3, the DNA is TGTGCCAGCAGCTTAATAGGGAGGTCTATAAGGGATTCACCCCTCCACTTT. Translating it yields CASSLIGRSIRDSPLHF.

Regarding this clonotype: This may come from a read error, since a much larger clone is one base off. The rearrangement links TRBV27 to TRBJ2-6, with D perhaps matching TRBD1 (5 bases). This CDR3 comprises 13 residues. Per the germline V gene, CDR1 is MNHEY and CDR2 is SMNVEV (reference sequence). The CDR3 DNA follows: TGTGCCAGCGGCAACCCTGGGGCCAACATCCTGACTTTC. It specifies CASGNPGANILTF.

The CDR3 nucleotides read TGTGCCAGCAGCCCGCGGACTCAACTCTCCTACGAGCAGTACTTC. Translation gives CASSPRTQLSYEQYF. This rearrangement joins TRBV5-6 to TRBJ2-7; TRBD2 might be the D (5 bases). CDR3 length: 15 residues. V was cut by 4 bases and J by 0 bases, with 14 bases left in between. Germline assignment: CDR1 SGHDT and CDR2 YYEEEE. The whole variable domain, remainder taken from reference TRBV5-6 and TRBJ2-7, is DAGVTQSPTHLIKTRGQQVTLRCSPKSGHDTVSWYQQALGQGPQFIFQYYEEEERQRGNFPDRFSGHQFPNYSSELNVNALLLGDSALYLCASSPRTQLSYEQYFGPGTRLTVT.

The table lists this clonotype with a few counts. V usage is TRBV10-2 and J usage is TRBJ2-7; D possibly corresponds to TRBD2 (6 bases). Between the trimmed V and J ends, which lost 3 bases and 0 bases, there was a span of 12 bases. Germline lookup yields CDR1 WSHSY and CDR2 SAAADI. This CDR3 has 15 amino acids. CDR3 in amino acids: CASSDLQLASYEQYF. In DNA, the CDR3 is TGCGCCAGCAGTGACCTCCAACTAGCCTCCTACGAGCAGTACTTC.

This clonotype occurred a few times. The CDR3 DNA reads TGCGCCAGCAGCTTGGAATCCGTCACAGATACGCAGTATTTT. Amino acids: CASSLESVTDTQYF. The rearrangement uses TRBV5-1 and TRBJ2-3; D is ambiguous. Germline CDR1 reads SGHRS; CDR2 reads YFSETQ. Deletions cut 0 bases from V and 2 bases from J, with 7 bases between. The CDR3 runs to 14 residues.

This chain links TRBV10-3 with TRBJ2-3; D tentatively fits TRBD1 or TRBD2 (6 bases each). CDR1 ENHRY and CDR2 SYGVKD come from the germline V gene. The CDR3 contains 13 residues. The CDR3 loop reads CATEGGSTDTQYF. CDR3 bases: TGTGCTACTGAAGGGGGGAGCACAGATACGCAGTATTTT.

The chain combines TRBV6-2 or TRBV6-3 with TRBJ1-1; perhaps TRBD1 as D (5 bases). This CDR3 comprises 14 residues. Germline values: CDR1 MNHEY, CDR2 SVGEGT. The germline V and J ends were trimmed by 3 bases and 5 bases, with 13 bases remaining between them. The CDR3 reads CASSYNLGGTEAFF. CDR3 DNA sequence: TGTGCCAGCAGTTATAACCTTGGGGGGACTGAAGCTTTCTTT.

This clonotype was counted only a few times. This chain connects TRBV15 to TRBJ2-1; D is possibly TRBD2 (5 bases). This CDR3 contains 13 residues. The V gene lost 2 bases and the J gene lost 10 bases, with 12 bases spanning the gap. Germline V CDR1 and CDR2: LNHNV, YYDKDF (reference sequence). The CDR3 nucleotides are TGTGCCACCAGCAGACCGGGCGGAGGAGAGCAGTTCTTC. As protein: CATSRPGGGEQFF.

Points on this clonotype: Since a far larger clone is one base different, this is likely a read error. The chain has TRBV28 and TRBJ2-7; the D gene is possibly TRBD1 (6 bases). CDR1 is MDHEN, CDR2 SYDVKM, per germline. The CDR3 has 12 residues. Written as DNA, the CDR3 is TGTACCAGCAGTTTTAGGGGGTACGAGCAGTACTTC. Amino acids: CTSSFRGYEQYF.

The chain joins TRBV15 to TRBJ2-5; 7 bases align to TRBD1. This CDR3 is 16 amino acids long. Germline-derived CDR1 and CDR2 are LNHNV and YYDKDF (reference sequence). V was clipped by 0 bases and J by 0 bases; unmatched bases: 4. CDR3 nucleotide sequence: TGTGCCACCAGCAGAGACGGGGACAGCAACCAAGAGACCCAGTACTTC. Protein product: CATSRDGDSNQETQYF.

The genes are TRBV20-1 and TRBJ2-1; D unclear. The CDR3 is 12 residues long. Germline lookup yields CDR1 DFQATT and CDR2 SNEGSKA (reference sequence). The CDR3 bases are TGCAGAGTAGGGCTTTCCTACAATGAGCAGTTCTTC. As protein: CRVGLSYNEQFF.

This clonotype was counted at least ten times. V is TRBV3-1 and J is TRBJ1-6, with TRBD1 identical over 7 bases. The CDR3 consists of 13 residues. The germline gives CDR1 LGHDT, CDR2 YNNKEL (reference sequence). V gave up 5 bases and J gave up 9 bases; unmatched junction bases: 4. The CDR3 coding sequence is TGTGCCAGCAGCAGCAGGGGGAGTTCACCCCTCCACTTT. The encoded protein is CASSSRGSSPLHF.

V gene TRBV4-1 combines with J gene TRBJ1-4, with TRBD1 as a possible D gene (5 bases). Germline V gene lookup returns CDR1 MGHRA and CDR2 YSYEKL. The CDR3 has 18 residues. V gave up 4 bases and J gave up 2 bases, with 20 bases separating them. CDR3 DNA sequence: TGCGCCAGCAGCCGAGGAACAGGCCCTGCTTCGACTAATGAAAAACTGTTTTTT. This translates into CASSRGTGPASTNEKLFF.

This chain uses TRBV20-1 with TRBJ2-1, with 11 nucleotides matching TRBD2. The DNA end is a closer match to TRBJ2-7, so the J assignment may be wrong. The CDR3 contains 16 residues. CDR1 and CDR2 from the germline V gene are DFQATT and SNEGSKA (reference sequence). CDR3 loop: CSASLAGGRPYNEQYF. The CDR3 nucleotides are TGCAGTGCTAGTCTAGCGGGGGGCCGGCCCTACAATGAGCAGTACTTC.

V gene TRBV5-6 combines with J gene TRBJ2-3, with unresolved D. CDR3 length: 14 residues. In germline, CDR1 is SGHDT, CDR2 YYEEEE. The V and J ends lost 0 bases and 9 bases respectively, with 14 bases between them. CDR3 protein: CASSLVGDLETQYF. The CDR3 bases are TGTGCCAGCAGCTTGGTCGGCGACTTAGAGACGCAGTATTTT.

The V and J genes are TRBV29-1 and TRBJ2-4; tentative D call: TRBD2 (6 bases). The CDR3 runs 11 residues. Looked up from germline, CDR1 is SQVTM and CDR2 is ANQGSEA. This CDR3 reads CSYRDPGGWYF. In DNA, the CDR3 is TGCAGTTACCGGGACCCCGGGGGATGGTACTTC.

This rearrangement joins TRBV25-1 to TRBJ2-3, with D possibly being TRBD2 (5 bases). In germline, CDR1 is MGHDK, CDR2 SYGVNS. CDR3 size: 15 residues. Trimming pared 3 bases from V and 5 bases from J, leaving 15 bases between. CDR3 DNA sequence: TGTGCCAGCAGTGATGACTACCAATCTCTAGATACGCAGTATTTT. It specifies CASSDDYQSLDTQYF.

This clonotype has at least ten counts. V gene TRBV6-2 or TRBV6-3 combines with J gene TRBJ2-5, with a tentative D call TRBD2 (6 bases). Germline CDR1 is MNHEY and CDR2 is SVGEGT. The CDR3 spans 14 residues. V lost 1 base to trimming and J lost 4 bases, with 10 bases between them. This CDR3 is CASSYYRERETQYF. The CDR3 nucleotides read TGTGCCAGCAGTTACTACCGGGAGAGAGAGACCCAGTACTTC.

The chain combines TRBV24-1 with TRBJ2-3, with D tentatively TRBD1 or TRBD2 (5 bases each). Germline-derived CDR1 and CDR2 are KGHDR and SFDVKD. With 4 bases removed from V and 1 base from J, the gap between germline ends came to 17 bases. The CDR3 has 17 amino acids. CDR3 loop: CATSDPARGGGTDTQYF. The DNA of the CDR3 is TGTGCCACCAGTGACCCGGCCCGGGGCGGTGGCACAGATACGCAGTATTTT.

The V and J genes are TRBV6-1 and TRBJ2-7; 10 bases line up with TRBD1. Germline V gene lookup returns CDR1 MNHNS and CDR2 SASEGT. The length of the CDR3 is 16 residues. The junction had 5 bases not matched to a gene; V was cut back by 3 bases and J by 0 bases. The CDR3 DNA reads as TGTGCCAGCAGTGATCATGGGACAGGGGTCTCCTACGAGCAGTACTTC. Amino acid sequence: CASSDHGTGVSYEQYF.

The chain carries TRBV9 and TRBJ2-1; 10 bases map to TRBD2. V shed 6 bases, J shed 5 bases, and the junction held 11 bases outside the gene matches. The CDR3 is 16 amino acids. Germline CDR1 and CDR2: SGDLS and YYNGEE. The CDR3 region is CASTRSGGAGNNEQFF. CDR3 nucleotides: TGTGCCAGCACCCGGAGCGGGGGGGCCGGGAACAATGAGCAGTTCTTC.

This chain's CDR3 is CATSDNTGAGTDTQYF. In nucleotides, the CDR3 is TGTGCCACCAGTGATAACACAGGGGCAGGCACAGATACGCAGTATTTT. The chain employs TRBV24-1 and TRBJ2-3; TRBD1 agrees at 7 bases. Germline CDR1 KGHDR, CDR2 SFDVKD. This CDR3 contains 16 residues. The V and J ends lost 3 bases and 1 base, in that order; junction bases with no gene match: 6.

V is TRBV24-1 and J is TRBJ2-1, with 7 bases that match TRBD2. The germline V gene has CDR1 KGHDR and CDR2 SFDVKD. V shed 5 bases, J shed 10 bases, and the junction held 7 bases outside the gene matches. The CDR3 length is 13 residues. This CDR3 reads CATSGEGAVEQFF. The CDR3 nucleotides are TGTGCCACCAGTGGGGAGGGAGCGGTGGAGCAGTTCTTC.